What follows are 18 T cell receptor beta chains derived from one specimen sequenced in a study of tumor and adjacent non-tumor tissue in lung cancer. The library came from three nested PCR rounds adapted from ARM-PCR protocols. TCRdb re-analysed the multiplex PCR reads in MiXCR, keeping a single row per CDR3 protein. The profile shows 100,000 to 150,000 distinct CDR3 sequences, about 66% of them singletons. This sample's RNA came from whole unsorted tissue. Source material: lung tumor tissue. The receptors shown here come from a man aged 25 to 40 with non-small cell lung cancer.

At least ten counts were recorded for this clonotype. The CDR3 protein is CASSRQGPNYGYTF. As DNA, the CDR3 is TGTGCCAGCAGTCGACAGGGTCCTAACTATGGCTACACCTTC. The chain carries TRBV6-5 and TRBJ1-2; 7 bases align to TRBD1. The germline gives CDR1 MNHEY, CDR2 SVGAGI. This CDR3 spans 14 amino acids. J gave up 0 bases and V 5 bases, and 3 bases lay outside the gene matches.

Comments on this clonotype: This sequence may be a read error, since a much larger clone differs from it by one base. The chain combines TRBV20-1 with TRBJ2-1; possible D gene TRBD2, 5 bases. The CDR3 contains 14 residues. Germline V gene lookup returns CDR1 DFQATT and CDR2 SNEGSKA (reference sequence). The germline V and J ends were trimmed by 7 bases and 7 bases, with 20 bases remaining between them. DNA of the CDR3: TGCAGTGTTAGTGTAGGGAGAGAGCCGAATGAGCAGTTCTTC. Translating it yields CSVSVGREPNEQFF.

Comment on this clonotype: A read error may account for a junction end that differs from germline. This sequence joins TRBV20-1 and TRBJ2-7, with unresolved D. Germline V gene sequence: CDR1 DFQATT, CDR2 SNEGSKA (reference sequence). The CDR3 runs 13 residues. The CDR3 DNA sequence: TGCAGTGCGCTCCTCCCGAGCTCATACGAGCATTACTTC. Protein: CSALLPSSYEHYF.

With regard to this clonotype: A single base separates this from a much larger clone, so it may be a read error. The CDR3 DNA sequence: TGCAGTGCTACTGGGACCGCAATTTATAATTCACCCATCCACTTT. Its protein product is CSATGTAIYNSPIHF. This chain links TRBV20-1 with TRBJ1-6; maybe TRBD1 (5 bases). The CDR3 sequence is 15 residues long. Germline CDR1 reads DFQATT; CDR2 reads SNEGSKA (reference sequence).

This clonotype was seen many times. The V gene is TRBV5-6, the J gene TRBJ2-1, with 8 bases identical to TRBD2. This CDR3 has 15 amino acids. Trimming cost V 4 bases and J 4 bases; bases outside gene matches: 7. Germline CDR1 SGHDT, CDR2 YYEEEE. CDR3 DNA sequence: TGTGCCAGCAGCGGCCCGGGACTAGTTTACAATGAGCAGTTCTTC. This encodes CASSGPGLVYNEQFF.

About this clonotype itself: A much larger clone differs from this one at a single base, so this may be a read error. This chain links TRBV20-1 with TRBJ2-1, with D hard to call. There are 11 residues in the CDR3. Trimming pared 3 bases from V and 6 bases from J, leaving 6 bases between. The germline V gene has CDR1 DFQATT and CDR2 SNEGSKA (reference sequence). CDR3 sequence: CSARNFNEQFF. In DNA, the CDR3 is TGCAGTGCTAGGAACTTCAATGAGCAGTTCTTC.

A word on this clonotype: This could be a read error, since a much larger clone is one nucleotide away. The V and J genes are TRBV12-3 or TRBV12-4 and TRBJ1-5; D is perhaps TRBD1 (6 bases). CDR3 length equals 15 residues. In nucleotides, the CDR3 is TGTGCCAGCAGTTTGATGGGGGCGAGCAATCAGCCCCATCATTTT. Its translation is CASSLMGASNQPHHF.

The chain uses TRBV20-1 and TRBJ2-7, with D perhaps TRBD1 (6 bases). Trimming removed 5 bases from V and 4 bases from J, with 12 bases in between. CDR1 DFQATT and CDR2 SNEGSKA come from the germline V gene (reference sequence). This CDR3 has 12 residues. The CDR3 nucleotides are TGCAGTGCTGTGAAGGGGGTGTACGAGCAGTACTTC. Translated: CSAVKGVYEQYF.

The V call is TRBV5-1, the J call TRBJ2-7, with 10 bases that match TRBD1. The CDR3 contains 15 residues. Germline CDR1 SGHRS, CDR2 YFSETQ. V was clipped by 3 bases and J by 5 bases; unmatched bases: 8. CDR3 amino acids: CASSYEPTGGHEQYF. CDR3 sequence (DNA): TGCGCCAGCAGCTACGAACCGACAGGGGGCCACGAGCAGTACTTC.

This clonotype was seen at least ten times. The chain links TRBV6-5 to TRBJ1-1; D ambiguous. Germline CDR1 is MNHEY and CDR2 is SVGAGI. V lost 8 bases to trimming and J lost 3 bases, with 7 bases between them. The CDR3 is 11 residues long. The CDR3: CASGGYTEAFF. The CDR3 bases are TGTGCCAGCGGAGGGTACACTGAAGCTTTCTTT.

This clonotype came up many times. The CDR3 region is CASSLDRGQILEAFF. The CDR3 DNA sequence: TGTGCCAGCAGCTTAGATAGAGGACAGATCCTCGAAGCTTTCTTT. The rearrangement uses TRBV11-2 and TRBJ1-1, with D possibly matching TRBD1 (6 bases). The CDR3 spans 15 residues. CDR1 and CDR2 (germline): SGHAT, FQNNGV. Trimming left V 0 bases short and J 8 bases short, with 16 bases between.

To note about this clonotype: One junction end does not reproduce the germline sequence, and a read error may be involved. CDR3 DNA: TGCACCAGCAGCCAATTTAGCATTCAGCCCCAGCATTTT. Translated: CTSSQFSIQPQHF. The rearrangement joins TRBV4-3 to TRBJ1-5; D is undetermined. Looked up from germline, CDR1 is LGHNA and CDR2 is YSLEER. The CDR3 runs to 13 residues.

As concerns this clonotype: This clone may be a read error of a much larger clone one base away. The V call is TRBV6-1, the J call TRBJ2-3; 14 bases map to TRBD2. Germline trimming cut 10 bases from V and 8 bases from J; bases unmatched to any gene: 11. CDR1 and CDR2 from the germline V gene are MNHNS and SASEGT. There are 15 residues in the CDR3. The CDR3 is CAINTGTSGSSTQYF. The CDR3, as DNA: TGTGCCATCAACACTGGGACTAGCGGGAGCAGTACGCAGTATTTT.

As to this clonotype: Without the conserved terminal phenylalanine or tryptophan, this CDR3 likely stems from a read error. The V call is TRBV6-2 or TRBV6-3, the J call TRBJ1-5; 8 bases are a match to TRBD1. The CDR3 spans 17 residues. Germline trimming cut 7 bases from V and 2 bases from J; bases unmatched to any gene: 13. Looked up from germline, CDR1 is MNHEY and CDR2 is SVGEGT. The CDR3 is CASTDRGFGIGNQPQHS. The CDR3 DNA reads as TGTGCCAGCACCGACAGGGGATTCGGCATAGGCAATCAGCCCCAGCATTCT.

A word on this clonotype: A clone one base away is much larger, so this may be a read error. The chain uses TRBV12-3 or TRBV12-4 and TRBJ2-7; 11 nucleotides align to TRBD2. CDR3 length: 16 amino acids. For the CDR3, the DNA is TGTGCCAACAGTTTAAAGTTAGCGGGGGGGCTTTACGAGCAGTACTTC. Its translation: CANSLKLAGGLYEQYF.

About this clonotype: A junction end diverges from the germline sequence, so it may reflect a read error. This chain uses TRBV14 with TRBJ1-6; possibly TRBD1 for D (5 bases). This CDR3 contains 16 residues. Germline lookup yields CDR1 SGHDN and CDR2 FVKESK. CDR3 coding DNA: TGTGCCAGCAGCCTCAGGGAGAGCTCCTATAATTTACCCCTCCACTTT. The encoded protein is CASSLRESSYNLPLHF. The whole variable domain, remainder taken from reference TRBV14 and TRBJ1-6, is EAGVTQFPSHSVIEKGQTVTLRCDPISGHDNLYWYRRVMGKEIKFLLHFVKESKQDESGMPNNRFLAERTGGTYSTLKVQPAELEDSGVYFCASSLRESSYNLPLHFGNGTRLTVT.

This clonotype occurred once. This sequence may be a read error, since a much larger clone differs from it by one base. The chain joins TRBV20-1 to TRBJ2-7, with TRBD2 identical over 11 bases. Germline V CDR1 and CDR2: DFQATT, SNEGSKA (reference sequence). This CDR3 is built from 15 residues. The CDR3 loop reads CSARPSSGGRDDQYF. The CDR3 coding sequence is TGCAGTGCTAGACCTTCTAGCGGGGGGAGAGACGATCAGTACTTC.

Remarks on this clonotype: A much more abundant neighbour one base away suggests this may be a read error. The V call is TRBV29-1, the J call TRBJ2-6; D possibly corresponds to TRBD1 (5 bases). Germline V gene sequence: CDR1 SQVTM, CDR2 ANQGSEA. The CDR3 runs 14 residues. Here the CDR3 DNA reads TGCAGCGTTAGCTTGAGTATAGGGGCCAACGTCCTGAGTTTC. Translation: CSVSLSIGANVLSF.